This T cell receptor beta chain originates from a study of CD4+ T cells in melanoma. The study's findings and limits: CD8+ T cell, macrophage and B cell function reportedly correlated with neoantigen-specific CD4+ T cells.

Of note for this clone: What it binds is not known.

Germline CDR1 is GTSNPN and CDR2 is SVGIG (reference sequence). The CDR3 length is 11 residues. Trimming stripped 7 bases from V and 6 bases from J, with 12 bases between. Profiling relied on immunoSEQ multiplex PCR, and the TCRdb table lists in-frame clones only, not all of them. The sample has approximately 14,000 clones, about 62% seen once; the top ten hold roughly 13%. This sequence joins TRBV30 and TRBJ1-1; D gene unclear. Specimen: cells from a culture (not recorded whether cultured in vitro). This receptor was obtained from a human donor with melanoma. In DNA form, the CDR3 reads TGTGCCTACAAAAGGACCGCTGAAGCTTTCTTT. Amino acids: CAYKRTAEAFF.